Below are 31 T cell receptor beta chains sequenced from a single sample in a study of beta chain features in type 1 diabetes. TCRB transcripts that were expressed got sequenced, as all of the isolated RNA had been reverse transcribed. TCRdb's table, derived via immunoSEQ multiplex PCR, lists solely in-frame clones and lacks some. Here the sample spans 310,000 or so clones, 11% being singletons. Sequenced: naive CD4+ T cells from blood. All receptors derive from a woman in her twenties or thirties in good health.

This clone was seen only a few times. This chain links TRBV28 with TRBJ1-2; 11 bases match TRBD1. The ends lost 3 bases at V and 5 bases at J; junction bases unmatched: 5. Germline CDR1 and CDR2: MDHEN and SYDVKM. CDR3 length: 15 residues. The CDR3 loop reads CASSLGTGGRYGYTF. CDR3 DNA: TGTGCCAGCAGTTTGGGGACAGGGGGTCGGTATGGCTACACCTTC.

The rearrangement uses TRBV6-5 and TRBJ2-1; 7 bases agree with TRBD2. With 6 bases clipped from V and 1 base from J, the junction kept 3 bases outside the gene matches. The CDR3 totals 14 residues. Germline V gives CDR1 MNHEY, CDR2 SVGAGI. CDR3 protein: CASRREGSYNEQFF. Written as DNA, the CDR3 is TGTGCCAGCAGAAGGGAGGGGTCCTACAATGAGCAGTTCTTC.

The chain uses TRBV19 and TRBJ1-5; TRBD1 agrees at 9 bases. There are 14 residues in the CDR3. With 5 bases clipped from V and 5 bases from J, the junction kept 4 bases outside the gene matches. Germline CDR1 reads LNHDA; CDR2 reads SQIVND (reference sequence). The CDR3 protein is CASSPTGGHQPQHF. DNA for the CDR3: TGTGCCAGTAGTCCTACAGGGGGCCATCAGCCCCAGCATTTT.

The chain is built from TRBV18 and TRBJ2-7; D might be TRBD2 (5 bases). Germline V gives CDR1 KGHSH, CDR2 LQKENI. This CDR3 contains 12 residues. V was pared by 5 bases and J by 7 bases, with 12 bases between. The CDR3 coding sequence is TGTGCCAGCTCAACTCTCGGGGATGAGCAGTACTTC. Its translation: CASSTLGDEQYF.

V is TRBV7-2 and J is TRBJ1-2; D unresolved. V lost 1 base and J lost 0, with 12 bases in between. Germline loops: CDR1 SGHTA, CDR2 FQGNSA. The length of the CDR3 is 16 residues. For the CDR3, the DNA is TGTGCCAGCAGCTTAGATAGAGGCGCGGCTAACTATGGCTACACCTTC. It specifies CASSLDRGAANYGYTF. The variable domain in full, completed from reference TRBV7-2 and TRBJ1-2, reads GAGVSQSPSNKVTEKGKDVELRCDPISGHTALYWYRQSLGQGLEFLIYFQGNSAPDKSGLPSDRFSAERTGGSVSTLTIQRTQQEDSAVYLCASSLDRGAANYGYTFGSGTRLTVV.

V is TRBV6-1 and J is TRBJ2-1; 10 nucleotides line up with TRBD1. This CDR3 region has 11 residues. The germline V gene has CDR1 MNHNS and CDR2 SASEGT. V trimming: 9 bases; J trimming: 11 bases; junction bases outside the gene matches: 4. CDR3 sequence reads: CASWTGGKQFF. Here the CDR3 DNA reads TGTGCCAGTTGGACAGGGGGTAAGCAGTTCTTC.

This clone has more than one count but fewer than ten. The V call is TRBV6-1, the J call TRBJ1-2; 9 nucleotides match TRBD1. V was clipped by 6 bases and J by 8 bases; unmatched bases: 7. This CDR3 spans 13 amino acids. The germline CDR1 and CDR2 sequences are MNHNS and SASEGT. CDR3 DNA sequence: TGTGCCAGCAGGGCCGGGACAGGGAGCGGCTACACCTTC. Translating gives CASRAGTGSGYTF.

This clone was counted between two and nine times. V gene TRBV5-1 combines with J gene TRBJ2-5, with D unresolved. The length of the CDR3 is 13 residues. The V gene's germline CDR1 is SGHRS and CDR2 YFSETQ. The V and J ends lost 0 bases and 5 bases respectively, with 8 bases between them. The CDR3 loop is CASSLAASETQYF. The CDR3 nucleotides read TGCGCCAGCAGCTTGGCCGCGAGCGAGACCCAGTACTTC. The whole variable domain, remainder taken from reference TRBV5-1 and TRBJ2-5, is KAGVTQTPRYLIKTRGQQVTLSCSPISGHRSVSWYQQTPGQGLQFLFEYFSETQRNKGNFPGRFSGRQFSNSRSEMNVSTLELGDSALYLCASSLAASETQYFGPGTRLLVL.

The chain links TRBV5-1 to TRBJ2-5; no clear D gene. Germline lookup yields CDR1 SGHRS and CDR2 YFSETQ. Trimming took 5 bases from V and 5 from J, leaving 10 bases between them. The CDR3 loop spans 12 amino acids. The CDR3, as DNA: TGCGCCAGCAGTTTCGCGCCGGAGACCCAGTACTTC. This translates into CASSFAPETQYF.

This clone was detected only a few times. The chain recombines TRBV7-6 with TRBJ2-3; the D gene is possibly TRBD1 (6 bases). Looked up from germline, CDR1 is SGHVS and CDR2 is FNYEAQ. With 3 bases removed from V and 1 base from J, the gap between germline ends came to 14 bases. The CDR3 has 16 residues. The CDR3 region has the DNA TGTGCCAGCAGCTTGGTAGGGGGAGCAGGCACAGATACGCAGTATTTT. It yields the protein CASSLVGGAGTDTQYF.

This chain joins TRBV28 and TRBJ2-7; D may be TRBD1 (5 bases). This CDR3 region has 12 residues. Between the trimmed V and J ends, which lost 8 bases and 2 bases, there was a span of 10 bases. From germline, CDR1 is MDHEN and CDR2 SYDVKM. CDR3 amino acids: CASQTEAYEQYF. The DNA of the CDR3 is TGTGCCAGCCAGACAGAAGCCTACGAGCAGTACTTC.

CDR3 coding DNA: TGTGCCAGCAGCTTGGTTCAGGGATTCACAGATACGCAGTATTTT. Its protein product is CASSLVQGFTDTQYF. The V gene is TRBV7-9, the J gene TRBJ2-3; tentative D call: TRBD1 (5 bases). The CDR3 sequence is 15 residues long. V lost 3 bases, J lost 2 bases, and 12 bases lay in between. Germline CDR1 and CDR2: SEHNR and FQNEAQ (reference sequence).

In its sample, this clone was seen a few times. J is TRBJ2-3 and V is TRBV7-2; 9 bases are a match to TRBD2. J gave up 5 bases and V 5 bases, and 8 bases lay outside the gene matches. The CDR3 has 15 amino acids. Germline lookup yields CDR1 SGHTA and CDR2 FQGNSA. CDR3 region: CASSIRLAARDTQYF. Written as DNA, the CDR3 is TGTGCCAGCAGCATAAGACTAGCGGCGAGAGATACGCAGTATTTT.

This chain joins TRBV16 and TRBJ1-1; no firm D call. The CDR3 runs to 15 residues. V was shortened by 4 bases and J by 1 base, with 13 bases between the two germline ends. Germline V gene lookup returns CDR1 KGHSY and CDR2 FQNENV. CDR3 bases: TGTGCCAGCAGCCGGCTCGGGGTACCGAACACTGAAGCTTTCTTT. Translation: CASSRLGVPNTEAFF. Supplemented by reference TRBV16 and TRBJ1-1, the full variable domain reads GEEVAQTPKHLVRGEGQKAKLYCAPIKGHSYVFWYQQVLKNEFKFLISFQNENVFDETGMPKERFSAKCLPNSPCSLEIQATKLEDSAVYFCASSRLGVPNTEAFFGQGTRLTVV.

This clone was seen a few times. This chain links TRBV11-2 with TRBJ2-3; weak D call: TRBD2 (6 bases). Germline V gene data show CDR1 as SGHAT and CDR2 as FQNNGV. This CDR3 comprises 16 residues. Trimming took off 5 bases at V and 0 bases at J, with 15 bases between the two ends. The CDR3 region has the DNA TGTGCCAGCAGCCATCCGGGTGGGGGGAGCACAGATACGCAGTATTTT. This translates into CASSHPGGGSTDTQYF.

This clone was found a few times. The chain is built from TRBV18 and TRBJ1-2, with D perhaps matching TRBD1 (5 bases). With 5 bases removed from V and 8 bases from J, the gap between germline ends came to 12 bases. The CDR3 is 12 amino acids. Germline assignment: CDR1 KGHSH and CDR2 LQKENI. CDR3 bases: TGTGCCAGCTCAATACAGACAGACGGCTACACCTTC. It yields the protein CASSIQTDGYTF. Together with reference TRBV18 and TRBJ1-2, the CDR3 gives the full variable domain: NAGVMQNPRHLVRRRGQEARLRCSPMKGHSHVYWYRQLPEEGLKFMVYLQKENIIDESGMPKERFSAEFPKEGPSILRIQQVVRGDSAAYFCASSIQTDGYTFGSGTRLTVV.

V is TRBV30 and J is TRBJ2-1, with 13 bases that match TRBD2. Germline V CDR1 and CDR2: GTSNPN, SVGIG (reference sequence). This CDR3 is 17 amino acids long. J lost 5 bases, V lost 0 bases, and 7 bases had no gene match. CDR3 residues: CAWSVKGLAGLNNEQFF. The DNA for the CDR3 is TGTGCCTGGAGTGTAAAGGGACTAGCGGGACTAAACAATGAGCAGTTCTTC. Drawing the rest from reference TRBV30 and TRBJ2-1, the complete variable domain is SQTIHQWPATLVQPVGSPLSLECTVEGTSNPNLYWYRQAAGRGLQLLFYSVGIGQISSEVPQNLSASRPQDRQFILSSKKLLLSDSGFYLCAWSVKGLAGLNNEQFFGPGTRLTVL.

This clone came up a few times. This chain links TRBV15 with TRBJ2-7; 9 bases align to TRBD1. The germline V gene encodes CDR1 LNHNV and CDR2 YYDKDF (reference sequence). V trimming: 0 bases; J trimming: 3 bases; junction bases outside the gene matches: 6. The CDR3 contains 16 residues. The CDR3 region is CATSRDVGTGYYEQYF. Here the CDR3 DNA reads TGTGCCACCAGCAGAGATGTTGGGACAGGGTACTACGAGCAGTACTTC.

In DNA, the CDR3 is TGTGCCAGCAGTTTAATCCCGCCTGGAGGTAATGAGCAGTTCTTC. This sequence encodes CASSLIPPGGNEQFF. The chain recombines TRBV27 with TRBJ2-1; a possible D gene is TRBD2 (5 bases). In germline, CDR1 is MNHEY, CDR2 SMNVEV (reference sequence). The ends were cut back, 2 bases at V and 7 bases at J, with 15 bases in the middle. The length of the CDR3 is 15 residues.

The J gene is TRBJ2-1, the V gene TRBV14, with 10 bases that match TRBD2. There are 17 residues in the CDR3. Germline loops: CDR1 SGHDN, CDR2 FVKESK. V gave up 0 bases and J gave up 2 bases; unmatched junction bases: 4. The CDR3 loop reads CASSQESLAGAYNEQFF. Written as DNA, the CDR3 is TGTGCCAGCAGCCAAGAATCCCTAGCGGGAGCCTACAATGAGCAGTTCTTC.

This sequence joins TRBV9 and TRBJ2-7; D is possibly TRBD1 (6 bases). The CDR3 loop spans 15 amino acids. V gave up 3 bases and J gave up 0 bases, with 13 bases separating them. Looked up from germline, CDR1 is SGDLS and CDR2 is YYNGEE. The CDR3: CASSGQDSPSYEQYF. In DNA, the CDR3 is TGTGCCAGCAGCGGTCAGGACAGCCCCTCCTACGAGCAGTACTTC.

The chain links TRBV9 to TRBJ2-3; 14 nucleotides agree with TRBD2. The CDR3 is 18 amino acids. Germline V lookup: CDR1 SGDLS, CDR2 YYNGEE. J gave up 0 bases and V 3 bases, and 6 bases lay outside the gene matches. CDR3 region: CASSGGTSGRGSTDTQYF. The CDR3 bases are TGTGCCAGCAGCGGAGGGACTAGCGGGAGAGGGAGCACAGATACGCAGTATTTT.

This clone was counted only a few times. The J gene is TRBJ2-7, the V gene TRBV5-1, with TRBD1 matching 7 bases. Germline CDR1 and CDR2: SGHRS and YFSETQ. The CDR3 consists of 13 residues. Losses at the gene ends were 5 bases for V and 6 bases for J; bases not matched to a gene: 8. The CDR3 DNA reads TGCGCCAGCAGATACGACAGGGCGGGCGAGCAGTACTTC. As protein: CASRYDRAGEQYF.

The V call is TRBV30, the J call TRBJ1-5; possibly TRBD1 for D (5 bases). Germline V gives CDR1 GTSNPN, CDR2 SVGIG (reference sequence). Trimming took off 2 bases at V and 5 bases at J, with 13 bases between the two ends. CDR3 size: 14 residues. The CDR3 bases are TGTGCCTGGAGTATCGGGGGTGGGGATCAGCCCCAGCATTTT. Translated: CAWSIGGGDQPQHF.

This clone was recorded a few times. The chain employs TRBV18 and TRBJ2-6; D unclear. Between the trimmed V and J ends, which lost 3 bases and 6 bases, there was a span of 15 bases. The CDR3 consists of 16 residues. CDR1 KGHSH and CDR2 LQKENI come from the germline V gene. DNA for the CDR3: TGTGCCAGCTCACCGGTTCAGGATCCCCTGGCCAACGTCCTGACTTTC. Protein: CASSPVQDPLANVLTF.

This clone was counted between two and nine times. The rearrangement joins TRBV5-1 to TRBJ1-2; 8 nucleotides line up with TRBD1. The germline V gene encodes CDR1 SGHRS and CDR2 YFSETQ. J was trimmed by 6 bases and V by 4 bases; bases with no gene match: 8. The CDR3 is made up of 14 amino acids. The CDR3 here is CASSTDRDGDGYTF. CDR3 coding DNA: TGCGCCAGCAGCACGGACAGGGACGGTGATGGCTACACCTTC.

This rearrangement joins TRBV5-4 to TRBJ1-1, with TRBD1 matching over 8 bases. The CDR3 totals 15 residues. Losses at the gene ends were 2 bases for V and 1 base for J; bases not matched to a gene: 4. The germline V gene encodes CDR1 SGHNT and CDR2 YYREEE (reference sequence). The CDR3 spells CASSLGQGENTEAFF. In DNA form, the CDR3 reads TGTGCCAGCAGCTTAGGACAGGGAGAGAACACTGAAGCTTTCTTT.

The table lists this clone with a few counts. This chain uses TRBV5-1 with TRBJ2-1, with D unresolved. There are 13 residues in the CDR3. V shed 4 bases and J shed 10 bases, with 15 bases lying between them. Germline V gives CDR1 SGHRS, CDR2 YFSETQ. The CDR3 loop is CASSLVSAPEQFF. CDR3 DNA: TGCGCCAGCAGCCTCGTATCTGCGCCCGAGCAGTTCTTC.

This clone is a singleton in its sample. This chain joins TRBV18 and TRBJ1-5; 8 bases map to TRBD1. V lost 2 bases to trimming and J lost 1 base; unmatched junction nucleotides: 4. The germline gives CDR1 KGHSH, CDR2 LQKENI. This CDR3 has 16 residues. For the CDR3, the DNA is TGTGCCAGCTCACCATTAAGGACAGGGAGCAATCAGCCCCAGCATTTT. Protein: CASSPLRTGSNQPQHF. Full variable domain (missing parts from reference TRBV18 and TRBJ1-5): NAGVMQNPRHLVRRRGQEARLRCSPMKGHSHVYWYRQLPEEGLKFMVYLQKENIIDESGMPKERFSAEFPKEGPSILRIQQVVRGDSAAYFCASSPLRTGSNQPQHFGDGTRLSIL.

This chain links TRBV7-3 with TRBJ2-5, with TRBD1 matching over 7 bases. V lost 5 bases, J lost 3 bases, and 9 bases stayed unmatched. CDR3 size: 15 residues. Germline CDR1 reads SGHTA; CDR2 reads FQGTGA. CDR3 protein: CASSLRQGSEETQYF. CDR3 bases: TGTGCCAGCAGCCTCCGACAGGGATCGGAAGAGACCCAGTACTTC. The full variable domain, in which reference TRBV7-3 and TRBJ2-5 provide the parts outside the CDR3, is GAGVSQTPSNKVTEKGKYVELRCDPISGHTALYWYRQSLGQGPEFLIYFQGTGAADDSGLPNDRFFAVRPEGSVSTLKIQRTERGDSAVYLCASSLRQGSEETQYFGPGTRLLVL.

This chain links TRBV10-3 with TRBJ1-1, with 9 positions matching TRBD1. Germline assignment: CDR1 ENHRY and CDR2 SYGVKD. This CDR3 is 12 amino acids long. Trimming took 7 bases from V and 4 from J; bases not matched to a gene: 1. In DNA, the CDR3 is TGTGCCATCAAGGGACAGGGCACTGAAGCTTTCTTT. The encoded protein is CAIKGQGTEAFF.